This T cell receptor (beta chain) emerged from a study of T cells in Graves' hyperthyroidism and ophthalmopathy. RNA transcripts provided the source from which TCR beta CDR3 regions were amplified. During a first-round RT-PCR of the TCR CDR3, the HTBI primer set was used. TCRdb re-called the multiplex PCR reads through MiXCR, storing one row per CDR3 protein. Of about 340,000 distinct CDR3 sequences in the sample, roughly 20% were seen once. The CDR3 extends over 13 amino acids. Germline V CDR1 and CDR2: SQVTM, ANQGSEA. J gave up 5 bases and V 3 bases, and 1 base lay outside the gene matches. Patients having uncontrolled infection, another autoimmune disease, pregnancy or lactation were not included. The diagnostic basis comprised clinical symptoms, serum thyroxine and TRAb, thyroid ultrasound and orbital computed tomography. In its sample, this clonotype was seen a few times. What it binds is unknown.

Overall study findings and caveats: Most clonotypes expanded in thyroid above 0.001 were likewise present in blood. For ophthalmopathy, model prediction preceded onset by a median about 6.4 months.

The source of this sequence is a woman aged 50 to 60 with Graves' hyperthyroidism. The chain uses TRBV29-1 and TRBJ2-1; TRBD2 matches 10 bases. Material: blood. CDR3 loop: CSVESGRDNEQFF. The CDR3 DNA follows: TGCAGCGTTGAGAGCGGGAGGGACAATGAGCAGTTCTTC.